This T cell receptor (beta chain) was identified during a study of blood T cell repertoires in COVID-19 (TCRdb year 2020). Background on the whole study: Samples covering the acute and convalescent phases of COVID-19 were provided by collaborators in the United States, Italy and Spain. A de-identified subject ID, COVID-19 status, age in years and sex were almost always included in the sample metadata. The repertoires were released in a freely available public database intended as a resource for research on the immune response to SARS-CoV-2. Samples were obtained from the ongoing ImmuneRACE study (first 160 participants) and from 1,200 or so subjects provided by 6 global collaborators. Where available, HLA class I and class II types were taken from metadata supplied by the sample provider and were not determined by assay-based typing. Subjects who had been exposed to COVID-19, were actively infected with it, or had recovered from it provided the deeply sampled blood TCRbeta repertoires that made up the dataset. The material from the prospective study consisted of cDNA or gDNA derived from T cells, B-cell-depleted T cells, or PBMCs.

CDR1 MNHEY and CDR2 SVGAGI are derived from the germline V gene. Compared with germline, V lacks 6 bases and J lacks 4 bases; bases without a gene match: 7. Taken from cysteine to phenylalanine, the CDR3 has 15 residues. Only the CDR3 portion is preserved as DNA: 45 bases, with reading frame beginning at the first base. This clone was detected once. There is no known antigen for this receptor. The input lacks base qualities; no much larger clone sits a single base away. The investigation overall reported the following: The quantity of clinical and demographic metadata differed by source and by participant and was supplied without curation.

Whole blood was collected in K2EDTA tubes by collaborating institutions according to the institutions' own protocols. For TCRbeta analysis, collaborator samples were shipped as frozen whole blood, as isolated PBMCs, or as DNA extracted from either sample type. TCRbeta CDR3 regions were amplified from genomic DNA using the immunoSEQ Assay, a bias-controlled multiplex PCR. As for the authors' bioinformatics: Within the assay, amplification of reference gene primers was used to estimate how many nucleated cells each sample contained. To quantify the absolute abundance of each unique TCRbeta CDR3 rearrangement, sequence reads were collapsed and filtered. For each sample, productive Simpson clonality was calculated as the square root of Simpson's diversity index across productive rearrangements. This is the immuneACCESS table as TCRdb keeps it, with only in-frame sequences that have V and J called. A part of the clones is gone; compared with another copy, unresolved V genes explain less than half, and the rest is unexplained. V and J calls and clone size follow that table, whereas D and trimming were derived from the DNA. This sample gives about 98,000 clones in total; around 80% of them show up just once. Approximately 20% of the sample is held by the ten biggest clonotypes.

Rearrangement joined TRBV6-5 to TRBJ2-7; a stretch of 12 junction bases matches TRBD1. Sequenced input: peripheral blood. The clonotype originates from a man older than 75 with acute or convalescent COVID-19. The CDR3 is CASRPGGQGAYEQYF. The DNA sequence reads TGTGCCAGCAGACCCGGGGGACAGGGGGCTTACGAGCAGTACTTC.